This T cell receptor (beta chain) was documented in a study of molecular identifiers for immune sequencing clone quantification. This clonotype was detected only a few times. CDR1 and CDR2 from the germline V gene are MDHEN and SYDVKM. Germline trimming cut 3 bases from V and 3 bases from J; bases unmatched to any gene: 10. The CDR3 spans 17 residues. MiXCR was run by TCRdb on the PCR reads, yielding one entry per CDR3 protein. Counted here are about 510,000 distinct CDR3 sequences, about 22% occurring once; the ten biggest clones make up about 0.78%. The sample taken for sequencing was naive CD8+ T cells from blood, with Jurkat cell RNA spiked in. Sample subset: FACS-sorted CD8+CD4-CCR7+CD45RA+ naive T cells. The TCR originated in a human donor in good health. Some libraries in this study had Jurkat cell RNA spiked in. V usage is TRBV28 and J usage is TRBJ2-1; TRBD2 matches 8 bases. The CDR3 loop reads CASSFRAGSGIYNEQFF. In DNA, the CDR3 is TGTGCCAGCAGTTTTCGGGCGGGTAGCGGGATCTACAATGAGCAGTTCTTC.